Shown below are 6 T cell receptor beta chains from a single sample sequenced in a study of low-dose radiotherapy and immunotherapy resistance in tumors (dated by TCRdb to between 2021 and 2022). The sample's time point label, decoded: after trial treatment. Interpreted using the paper, the treatment or condition label stands for: LDRT plus nivolumab, ipilimumab, low-dose cyclophosphamide and aspirin (RACIN trial). Sequenced using an Illumina HiSeq 2500. TCRs were amplified with Phusion for around 18 PCR cycles using a constant-region primer together with the adapter attached to the V primers. TCRdb handled the public reads itself, with Q25 trimming in fastp and clone calling in MiXCR, and kept productive beta chains. Rows matching on CDR3 protein sequence are summarized as one entry with the most common DNA and genes. Within this sample are about 52,000 distinct CDR3 sequences, with approximately 35% of them counted one time only. The top ten clonotypes cover approximately 8.4% of the sample.

Sequences were derived from PBMCs, sampled after low-dose radiotherapy plus immunotherapy. These receptors were collected from a male donor with rectosigmoid adenocarcinoma.

In the case of this clonotype: With only one base between it and a far larger clone, this is likely a read error. V gene TRBV6-8 combines with J gene TRBJ2-1; 10 nucleotides agree with TRBD1. V lost 6 bases to trimming and J lost 10 bases; unmatched junction nucleotides: 3. The CDR3 totals 12 residues. Looked up from germline, CDR1 is MNHGY and CDR2 is SAAAGT. The CDR3 sequence is CASRGTGDEQFF. CDR3 sequence (DNA): TGTGCCAGCAGGGGGACAGGGGACGAGCAGTTCTTC.

This clonotype was seen ten or more times. V and J are TRBV7-9 and TRBJ1-1; D call uncertain. The CDR3 has 13 amino acids. CDR1 and CDR2 (germline): SEHNR, FQNEAQ (reference sequence). Between the trimmed V and J ends, which lost 1 base and 5 bases, there was a span of 8 bases. The chain's CDR3 is CASSLVMGTEAFF. CDR3 sequence (DNA): TGTGCCAGCAGCTTAGTAATGGGTACTGAAGCTTTCTTT.

This clonotype occurred many times. V and J are TRBV20-1 and TRBJ2-7, with 10 bases fitting TRBD1. The CDR3 loop spans 13 amino acids. Unmatched junction bases numbered 5, after V lost 4 bases and J lost 5 bases. From germline, CDR1 is DFQATT and CDR2 SNEGSKA (reference sequence). This CDR3 reads CSAIRQGANEQYF. The CDR3 DNA is TGCAGTGCTATACGACAGGGGGCGAACGAGCAGTACTTC.

This clonotype was picked up one time. The rearrangement uses TRBV4-3 and TRBJ1-1; 7 bases fit TRBD1. V trimming: 4 bases; J trimming: 4 bases; junction bases outside the gene matches: 6. CDR1 is LGHNA and CDR2 is YSLEER in the germline V gene. This CDR3 region has 14 residues. DNA of the CDR3: TGCGCCAGCAGCCCGGTCCAGGGGGGCACTGAAGCTTTCTTT. Protein: CASSPVQGGTEAFF.

The chain uses TRBV28 and TRBJ2-1; unclear D gene. This CDR3 spans 12 amino acids. The V end lost 9 bases, the J end lost 3 bases, and 9 bases lay between the germline ends. Looked up from germline, CDR1 is MDHEN and CDR2 is SYDVKM. The CDR3 reads CASTLNYNEQFF. Written as DNA, the CDR3 is TGTGCCAGTACCCTAAACTACAATGAGCAGTTCTTC.

This clonotype was picked up many times. The rearrangement joins TRBV19 to TRBJ2-1, with 9 bases aligning to TRBD1. J lost 5 bases, V lost 6 bases, and 11 bases had no gene match. The CDR3 spans 16 residues. CDR1 is LNHDA, CDR2 SQIVND, per germline (reference sequence). In nucleotides, the CDR3 is TGTGCCAGTAGCATTGCCCGGGACAGGGAAGACAATGAGCAGTTCTTC. Protein product: CASSIARDREDNEQFF.